The 24 T cell receptor beta chains presented below share a single source sample, sequenced in a study of PD-1 blockade in classical Hodgkin lymphoma. TCRdb's table, derived via immunoSEQ multiplex PCR, lists solely in-frame clones and lacks some. The sample lists approximately 98,000 clones, about 89% seen once, with less than 20% in the top ten. All the patients suffered relapse after autologous stem cell transplantation, and brentuximab vedotin exposure differed. The sequencing used peripheral blood mononuclear cells (PBMCs), collected before the second cycle of nivolumab. The receptors stem from a human donor with classical Hodgkin lymphoma.

This sequence joins TRBV7-9 and TRBJ2-7, with 8 bases that match TRBD1. This CDR3 spans 14 amino acids. Per germline, CDR1 SEHNR and CDR2 FQNEAQ (reference sequence). The junction had 5 bases not matched to a gene; V was cut back by 5 bases and J by 2 bases. The CDR3 spells CASSLQGVTYEQYF. CDR3 coding DNA: TGTGCCAGCAGCCTACAGGGGGTAACCTACGAGCAGTACTTC.

The rearrangement joins TRBV19 to TRBJ1-5; 7 nucleotides align to TRBD1. Germline V gene lookup returns CDR1 LNHDA and CDR2 SQIVND (reference sequence). The CDR3 runs 14 residues. Trimming took 6 bases from V and 7 from J; bases not matched to a gene: 9. The CDR3: CASSTTGVGQPQHF. CDR3 bases: TGTGCCAGTAGCACAACAGGGGTTGGGCAGCCCCAGCATTTT.

The chain carries TRBV7-9 and TRBJ2-1; TRBD2 matches 9 bases. V lost 3 bases to trimming and J lost 1 base; unmatched junction nucleotides: 7. Germline assignment: CDR1 SEHNR and CDR2 FQNEAQ (reference sequence). The CDR3 is 17 residues long. CDR3 nucleotide sequence: TGTGCCAGCAGCTTGTTAGCGGGAGTCAGGTCCTACAATGAGCAGTTCTTC. This translates into CASSLLAGVRSYNEQFF.

Here the CDR3 DNA reads TGTGCCAGCAGCTTAAATAGCGGGAGGACAGATACGCAGTATTTT. Translating gives CASSLNSGRTDTQYF. The V gene is TRBV7-2, the J gene TRBJ2-3; 10 nucleotides agree with TRBD2. Germline assignment: CDR1 SGHTA and CDR2 FQGNSA. Germline trimming cut 2 bases from V and 3 bases from J; bases unmatched to any gene: 2. The CDR3 covers 15 residues.

The chain joins TRBV27 to TRBJ1-3; D unresolved. CDR3 size: 17 residues. Germline lookup yields CDR1 MNHEY and CDR2 SMNVEV (reference sequence). Trimming pared 8 bases from V and 8 bases from J, leaving 28 bases between. The CDR3 coding sequence is TGTGCCAGCCCCCAACTAGAAAAGGGTACGGATTCGTACACCATATATTTT. Translated, it gives CASPQLEKGTDSYTIYF.

Here the CDR3 DNA reads TGTGCCAGCAGTTTGGGACAGGGAGCAAATTCACCCCTCCACTTT. This encodes CASSLGQGANSPLHF. The genes are TRBV27 and TRBJ1-6; TRBD1 matches at 9 bases. The CDR3 is made up of 15 amino acids. Germline V CDR1 and CDR2: MNHEY, SMNVEV (reference sequence). The ends lost 3 bases at V and 7 bases at J; junction bases unmatched: 4.

V is TRBV30 and J is TRBJ2-7; 10 bases agree with TRBD2. With V trimmed by 1 base and J by 3 bases, 21 bases remained unmatched. Germline CDR1 is GTSNPN and CDR2 is SVGIG (reference sequence). This CDR3 contains 20 residues. The DNA of the CDR3 is TGTGCCTGGAGTGGCCCCTCCTCGATGGTGGTTTGGACTAGCGGCTACGAGCAGTACTTC. Translation gives CAWSGPSSMVVWTSGYEQYF.

The chain couples TRBV25-1 to TRBJ2-1, with 7 nucleotides matching TRBD2. V lost 4 bases and J lost 8; bases outside the gene matches: 11. CDR3 length: 15 amino acids. Germline V CDR1 and CDR2: MGHDK, SYGVNS. The CDR3 is CASSGTGTNKDEQFF. The DNA for the CDR3 is TGTGCCAGCAGTGGAACCGGGACTAACAAGGATGAGCAGTTCTTC.

The V gene is TRBV5-1, the J gene TRBJ2-7; a weak D match, TRBD1 (6 bases). The germline V and J ends were trimmed by 4 bases and 3 bases, with 11 bases remaining between them. Germline CDR1 reads SGHRS; CDR2 reads YFSETQ. This CDR3 has 13 residues. The CDR3 coding sequence is TGCGCCAGCAGCCCCCGGACAGACTACGAGCAGTACTTC. Its translation is CASSPRTDYEQYF.

The chain employs TRBV6-6 and TRBJ2-7, with TRBD1 as a possible D gene (7 bases). The CDR3 sequence is 14 residues long. Germline assignment: CDR1 MNHNY and CDR2 SVGAGI (reference sequence). V lost 4 bases and J 5 bases, leaving 15 bases between the germline ends. Written as DNA, the CDR3 is TGTGCCAGCAGTTTGAGGGCAGGGGGGAACGAGCAGTACTTC. Residues: CASSLRAGGNEQYF.

The rearrangement joins TRBV28 to TRBJ2-7; 8 bases fit TRBD1. Germline loops: CDR1 MDHEN, CDR2 SYDVKM. This CDR3 contains 15 residues. J lost 10 bases, V lost 5 bases, and 16 bases had no gene match. The CDR3 sequence is CASSPRNGQGQGQYF. CDR3 in DNA: TGTGCCAGCAGTCCCCGTAACGGACAGGGCCAGGGCCAGTACTTC.

The chain links TRBV30 to TRBJ2-2; TRBD2 agrees at 8 bases. The length of the CDR3 is 15 residues. V lost 1 base to trimming and J lost 0 bases; unmatched junction nucleotides: 1. Germline values: CDR1 GTSNPN, CDR2 SVGIG (reference sequence). As DNA, the CDR3 is TGTGCCTGGAGTGCACTAGCGGCGAACACCGGGGAGCTGTTTTTT. Translated, it gives CAWSALAANTGELFF.

This chain links TRBV7-8 with TRBJ2-1; 7 bases line up with TRBD1. The CDR3 is 16 amino acids. CDR1 SGHVS and CDR2 FQNEAQ come from the germline V gene. Trimming removed 1 base from V and 4 bases from J; junction bases left unmatched: 7. The CDR3 here is CASSLVRDRAYNEQFF. The CDR3 coding sequence is TGTGCCAGCAGCTTAGTTCGGGACAGAGCTTACAATGAGCAGTTCTTC. The full variable domain, its missing parts supplied by reference TRBV7-8 and TRBJ2-1, is GAGVSQSPRYKVAKRGQDVALRCDPISGHVSLFWYQQALGQGPEFLTYFQNEAQLDKSGLPSDRFFAERPEGSVSTLKIQRTQQEDSAVYLCASSLVRDRAYNEQFFGPGTRLTVL.

V usage is TRBV6-5 and J usage is TRBJ1-1; 7 nucleotides line up with TRBD1. Trimming cost V 0 bases and J 1 base; bases outside gene matches: 2. Germline lookup yields CDR1 MNHEY and CDR2 SVGAGI. The CDR3 is 15 amino acids. This CDR3 is CASSYSRGQNTEAFF. The CDR3 DNA follows: TGTGCCAGCAGTTACTCGAGGGGGCAGAACACTGAAGCTTTCTTT.

This rearrangement joins TRBV6-6 to TRBJ2-2; no firm D call. The length of the CDR3 is 16 residues. Germline V CDR1 and CDR2: MNHNY, SVGAGI (reference sequence). The germline V and J ends were trimmed by 4 bases and 6 bases, with 18 bases remaining between them. The CDR3 sequence: CASSLTAGPAAGELFF. The CDR3 coding sequence is TGTGCCAGCAGTTTAACAGCCGGGCCCGCGGCCGGGGAGCTGTTTTTT.

The chain couples TRBV25-1 to TRBJ2-5, with unresolved D. Between the trimmed V and J ends, which lost 3 bases and 3 bases, there was a span of 8 bases. The CDR3 is made up of 13 amino acids. CDR1 is MGHDK and CDR2 is SYGVNS in the germline V gene. CDR3 sequence reads: CASSEAAEETQYF. CDR3 coding DNA: TGTGCCAGCAGTGAGGCGGCCGAAGAGACCCAGTACTTC.

CDR3 protein: CASSSTSGIHNEQFF. The CDR3 region has the DNA TGTGCCAGCAGTTCGACTAGCGGGATCCACAATGAGCAGTTCTTC. The chain recombines TRBV2 with TRBJ2-1, with 11 bases identical to TRBD2. Germline CDR1 and CDR2: SNHLY and FYNNEI. This CDR3 has 15 residues. Trimming cost V 5 bases and J 5 bases; bases outside gene matches: 5.

This chain joins TRBV11-3 and TRBJ2-5; 7 bases are a match to TRBD1. Trimming removed 5 bases from V and 3 bases from J; junction bases left unmatched: 3. Germline V CDR1 and CDR2: SGHNT, YENEEA. The CDR3 is 13 amino acids. CDR3 sequence: CASSRDSEETQYF. CDR3 DNA sequence: TGTGCCAGCAGCCGGGACAGTGAAGAGACCCAGTACTTC.

This clone was recorded a few times. The V gene is TRBV28, the J gene TRBJ1-1; D remains ambiguous. CDR1 is MDHEN, CDR2 SYDVKM, per germline. V was clipped by 8 bases and J by 0 bases, with 4 bases between them. The length of the CDR3 is 11 residues. CDR3 sequence: CASVMNTEAFF. In DNA form, the CDR3 reads TGTGCCAGCGTCATGAACACTGAAGCTTTCTTT.

The chain combines TRBV4-1 with TRBJ1-6, with D possibly matching TRBD1 (5 bases). The CDR3 is 17 amino acids. Trimming took off 5 bases at V and 9 bases at J, with 23 bases between the two ends. Germline V gene sequence: CDR1 MGHRA, CDR2 YSYEKL. In DNA form, the CDR3 reads TGCGCCAGCAGCTGGGGGACGGGGCATAACAAGGGTTCACCCCTCCACTTT. This sequence encodes CASSWGTGHNKGSPLHF.

V and J are TRBV6-5 and TRBJ1-2, with TRBD1 matching over 9 bases. This CDR3 region has 14 residues. CDR1 is MNHEY and CDR2 is SVGAGI in the germline V gene. Trimming at V came to 5 bases and at J to 8 bases, leaving 9 bases not matched to a gene. CDR3 bases: TGTGCCAGCAGTAGGGGACAGGGTAACGGGGGCTACACCTTC. This encodes CASSRGQGNGGYTF.

The chain combines TRBV28 with TRBJ2-7, with D possibly TRBD1 on 6 matching bases. The CDR3 is 15 residues long. The V gene lost 2 bases and the J gene lost 2 bases, with 13 bases spanning the gap. The germline gives CDR1 MDHEN, CDR2 SYDVKM. CDR3 in DNA: TGTGCCAGCAGTTTAAGGTCGCAGGGGACCTACGAGCAGTACTTC. This gives the protein CASSLRSQGTYEQYF. Full variable domain (remainder filled in from reference TRBV28 and TRBJ2-7): DVKVTQSSRYLVKRTGEKVFLECVQDMDHENMFWYRQDPGLGLRLIYFSYDVKMKEKGDIPEGYSVSREKKERFSLILESASTNQTSMYLCASSLRSQGTYEQYFGPGTRLTVT.

The rearrangement uses TRBV2 and TRBJ2-7; D is unclear. This CDR3 has 16 amino acids. The germline V and J ends were trimmed by 7 bases and 0 bases, with 19 bases remaining between them. CDR1 and CDR2 (germline): SNHLY, FYNNEI. This chain's CDR3 is CASIPLVGVGSYEQYF. The CDR3 coding sequence is TGTGCCAGCATACCCCTCGTGGGTGTCGGCTCCTACGAGCAGTACTTC.

This sequence joins TRBV6-1 and TRBJ1-1, with 8 bases identical to TRBD1. The CDR3 covers 13 residues. CDR1 is MNHNS and CDR2 is SASEGT in the germline V gene. Germline trimming cut 4 bases from V and 4 bases from J; bases unmatched to any gene: 2. The CDR3 loop reads CASSGDRSTEAFF. The CDR3 bases are TGTGCCAGCAGTGGGGACAGGAGCACTGAAGCTTTCTTT.